This T cell receptor (beta chain) was recovered during a study of cytomegalovirus exposure and HLA in healthy donors. V was cut by 1 base and J by 2 bases, with 11 bases left in between. The germline gives CDR1 SSHAT, CDR2 FNYEAQ (reference sequence). The CDR3 loop spans 15 amino acids. The donors were members of the validation cohort comprising some 130 subjects, separate from the roughly 670-subject first cohort. Data came from immunoSEQ multiplex PCR; TCRdb stores just in-frame clones and leaves some out. The repertoire holds about 140,000 clones, approximately 87% seen once, with just under 3% in the top ten.

Specimen: PBMCs. The sequence was obtained from a man younger than 35 in good health and CMV-seronegative. The genes are TRBV7-7 and TRBJ2-5, with TRBD2 as a possible D gene (7 bases). The CDR3 reads CASSLGGGGQETQYF. CDR3 in DNA: TGTGCCAGCAGCTTAGGAGGGGGGGGGCAAGAGACCCAGTACTTC. Variable domain in full (rest from reference TRBV7-7 and TRBJ2-5): GAGVSQSPRYKVTKRGQDVTLRCDPISSHATLYWYQQALGQGPEFLTYFNYEAQPDKSGLPSDRFSAERPEGSISTLTIQRTEQRDSAMYRCASSLGGGGQETQYFGPGTRLLVL.